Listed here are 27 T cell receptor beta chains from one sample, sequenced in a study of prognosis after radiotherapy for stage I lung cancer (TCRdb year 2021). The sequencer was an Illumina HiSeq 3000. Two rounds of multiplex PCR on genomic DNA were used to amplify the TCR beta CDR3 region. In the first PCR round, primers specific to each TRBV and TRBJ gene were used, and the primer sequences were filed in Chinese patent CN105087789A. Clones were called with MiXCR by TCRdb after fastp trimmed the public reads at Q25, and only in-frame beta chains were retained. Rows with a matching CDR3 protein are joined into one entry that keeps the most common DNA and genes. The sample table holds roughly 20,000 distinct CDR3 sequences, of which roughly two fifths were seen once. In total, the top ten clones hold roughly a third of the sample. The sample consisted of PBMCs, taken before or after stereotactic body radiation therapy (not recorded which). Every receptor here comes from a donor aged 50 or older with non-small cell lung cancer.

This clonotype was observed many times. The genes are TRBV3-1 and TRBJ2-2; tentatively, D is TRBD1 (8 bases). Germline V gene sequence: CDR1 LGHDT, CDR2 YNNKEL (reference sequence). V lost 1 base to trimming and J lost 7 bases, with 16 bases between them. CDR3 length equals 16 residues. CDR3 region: CASSQVPTGEGGELFF. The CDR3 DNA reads TGTGCCAGCAGCCAAGTTCCGACAGGGGAGGGCGGGGAGCTGTTTTTT.

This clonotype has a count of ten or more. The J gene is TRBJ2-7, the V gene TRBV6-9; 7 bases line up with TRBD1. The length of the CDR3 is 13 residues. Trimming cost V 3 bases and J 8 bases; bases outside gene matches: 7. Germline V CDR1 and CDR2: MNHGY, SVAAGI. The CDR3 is CASSYETGLKQYF. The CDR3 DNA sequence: TGTGCCAGCAGTTACGAGACAGGGCTCAAGCAGTACTTC.

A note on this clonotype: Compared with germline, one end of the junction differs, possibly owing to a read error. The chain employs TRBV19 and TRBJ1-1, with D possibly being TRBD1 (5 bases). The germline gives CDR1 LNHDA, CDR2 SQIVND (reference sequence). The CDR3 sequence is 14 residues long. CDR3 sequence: CASSMVGVLTEAFF. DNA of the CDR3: TGTGCCAGTAGTATGGTGGGGGTCCTGACTGAGGCTTTCTTT.

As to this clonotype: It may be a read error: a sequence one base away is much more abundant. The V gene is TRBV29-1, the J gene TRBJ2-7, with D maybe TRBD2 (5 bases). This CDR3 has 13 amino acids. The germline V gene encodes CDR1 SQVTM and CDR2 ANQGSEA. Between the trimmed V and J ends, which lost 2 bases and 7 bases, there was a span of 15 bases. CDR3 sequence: CSVEYRGGREQYF. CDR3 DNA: TGCAGCGTTGAATATCGAGGAGGTAGAGAGCAGTACTTC.

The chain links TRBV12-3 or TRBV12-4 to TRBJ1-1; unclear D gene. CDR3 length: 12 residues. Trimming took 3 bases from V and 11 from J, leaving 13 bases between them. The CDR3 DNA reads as TGTGCCAGCAGTTTTCTATGGACCATGGCTTTCTTT. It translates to CASSFLWTMAFF.

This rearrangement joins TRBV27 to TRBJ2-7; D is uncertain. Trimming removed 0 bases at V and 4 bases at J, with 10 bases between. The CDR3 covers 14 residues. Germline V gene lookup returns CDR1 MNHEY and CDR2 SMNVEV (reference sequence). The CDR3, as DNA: TGTGCCAGCAGTTTATCCCCGTTGGGTTACGAGCAGTACTTC. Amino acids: CASSLSPLGYEQYF.

The CDR3 DNA reads TGTGCCAGCAGTTACCTCTTGGGGGAGCTGTTTTTT. Its protein is CASSYLLGELFF. The rearrangement joins TRBV6-5 to TRBJ2-2, with D unresolved. This CDR3 has 12 amino acids. Looked up from germline, CDR1 is MNHEY and CDR2 is SVGAGI. Trimming left V 2 bases short and J 8 bases short, with 6 bases between.

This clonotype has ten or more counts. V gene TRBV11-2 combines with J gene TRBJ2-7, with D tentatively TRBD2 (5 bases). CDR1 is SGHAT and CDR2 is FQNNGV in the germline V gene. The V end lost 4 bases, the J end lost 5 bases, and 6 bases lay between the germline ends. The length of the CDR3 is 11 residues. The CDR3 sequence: CASSSGNEQYF. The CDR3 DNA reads TGTGCCAGCAGCTCCGGGAACGAGCAGTACTTC.

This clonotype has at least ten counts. This CDR3 reads CASSYQGPYGYTF. The CDR3 DNA follows: TGTGCCAGCAGTTACCAGGGGCCCTATGGCTACACCTTC. The chain is built from TRBV6-5 and TRBJ1-2, with a weak D call TRBD1 (6 bases). Germline V lookup: CDR1 MNHEY, CDR2 SVGAGI. The CDR3 has 13 residues. V was trimmed by 2 bases and J by 4 bases, leaving 8 bases between them.

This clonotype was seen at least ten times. The CDR3 DNA is TGTGCCAGCAGCCAAGATTCCGGCTACGAGCAGTACTTC. Amino acid sequence: CASSQDSGYEQYF. The chain links TRBV3-1 to TRBJ2-7, with no clear D. Trimming removed 0 bases at V and 3 bases at J, with 6 bases between. The CDR3 loop spans 13 amino acids. Germline V gives CDR1 LGHDT, CDR2 YNNKEL (reference sequence).

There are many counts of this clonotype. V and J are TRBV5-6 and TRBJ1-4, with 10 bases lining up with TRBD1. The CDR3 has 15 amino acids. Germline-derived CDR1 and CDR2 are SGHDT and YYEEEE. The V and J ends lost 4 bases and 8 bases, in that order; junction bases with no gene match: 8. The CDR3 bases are TGTGCCAGCAGCCGGGACAGGGGATTAGAGGAAAAACTGTTTTTT. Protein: CASSRDRGLEEKLFF.

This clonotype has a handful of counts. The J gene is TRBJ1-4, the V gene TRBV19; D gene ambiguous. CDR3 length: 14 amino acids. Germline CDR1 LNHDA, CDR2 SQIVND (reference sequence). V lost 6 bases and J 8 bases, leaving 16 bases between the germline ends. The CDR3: CASSLEGLGEKLFF. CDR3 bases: TGTGCCAGTAGCCTGGAGGGCCTCGGGGAAAAACTGTTTTTT.

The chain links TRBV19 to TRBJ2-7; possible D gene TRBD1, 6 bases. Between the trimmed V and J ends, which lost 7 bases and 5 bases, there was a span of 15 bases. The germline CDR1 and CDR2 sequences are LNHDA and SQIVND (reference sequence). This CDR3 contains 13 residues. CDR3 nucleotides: TGTGCCAGTATCGGCAGGGGTTCCCACGAGCAGTACTTC. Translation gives CASIGRGSHEQYF.

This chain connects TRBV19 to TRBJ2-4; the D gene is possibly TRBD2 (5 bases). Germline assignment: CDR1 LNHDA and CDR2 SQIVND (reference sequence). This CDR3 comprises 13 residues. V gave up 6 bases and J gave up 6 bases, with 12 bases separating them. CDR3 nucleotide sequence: TGTGCCAGTAGCCCCTTAAGCGGAAACATTCAGTACTTC. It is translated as CASSPLSGNIQYF.

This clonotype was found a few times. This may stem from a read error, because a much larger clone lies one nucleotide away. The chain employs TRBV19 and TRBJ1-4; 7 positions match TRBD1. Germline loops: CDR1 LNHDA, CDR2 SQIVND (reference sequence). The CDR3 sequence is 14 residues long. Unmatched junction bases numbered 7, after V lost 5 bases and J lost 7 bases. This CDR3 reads CASSPGQQLEKLFF. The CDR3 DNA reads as TGTGCCAGTAGTCCGGGACAGCAGCTTGAAAAACTGTTTTTT.

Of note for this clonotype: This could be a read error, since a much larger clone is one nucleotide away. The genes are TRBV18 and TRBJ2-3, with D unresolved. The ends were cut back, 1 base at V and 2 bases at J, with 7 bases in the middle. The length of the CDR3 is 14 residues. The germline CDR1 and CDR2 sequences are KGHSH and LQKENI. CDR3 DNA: TGTGCCAGCTCACCACGGTATAACACAGATACGCAGTATTTT. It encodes CASSPRYNTDTQYF.

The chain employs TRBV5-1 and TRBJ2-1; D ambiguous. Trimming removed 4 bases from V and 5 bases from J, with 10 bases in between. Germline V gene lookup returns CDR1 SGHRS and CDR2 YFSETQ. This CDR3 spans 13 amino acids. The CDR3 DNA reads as TGCGCCAGCAGCCTCTCCACAGACAATGAGCAGTTCTTC. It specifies CASSLSTDNEQFF.

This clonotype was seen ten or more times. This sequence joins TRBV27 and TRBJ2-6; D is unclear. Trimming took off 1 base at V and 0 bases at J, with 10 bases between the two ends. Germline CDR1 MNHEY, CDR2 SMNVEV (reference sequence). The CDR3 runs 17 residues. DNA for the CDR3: TGTGCCAGCAGTTTATATCCTGAAAGCTCTGGGGCCAACGTCCTGACTTTC. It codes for CASSLYPESSGANVLTF.

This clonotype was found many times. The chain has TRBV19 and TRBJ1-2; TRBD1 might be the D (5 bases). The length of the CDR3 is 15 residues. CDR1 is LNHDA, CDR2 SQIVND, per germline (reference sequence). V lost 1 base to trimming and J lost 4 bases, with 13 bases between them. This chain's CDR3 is CASSIGAGQSYGYTF. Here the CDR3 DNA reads TGTGCCAGTAGTATAGGCGCAGGACAATCCTATGGCTACACCTTC.

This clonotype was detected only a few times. CDR3 coding DNA: TGTGCCAGCAGCGGCACAGGGGGCAAGCTGACTGAAGCTTTCTTT. Translating it yields CASSGTGGKLTEAFF. The chain joins TRBV5-5 to TRBJ1-1, with 9 bases identical to TRBD1. The length of the CDR3 is 15 residues. Germline V gene sequence: CDR1 SGHKS, CDR2 YYEKEE (reference sequence). The J segment lost 5 bases and the V segment lost 4 bases, leaving 9 bases of the junction unmatched.

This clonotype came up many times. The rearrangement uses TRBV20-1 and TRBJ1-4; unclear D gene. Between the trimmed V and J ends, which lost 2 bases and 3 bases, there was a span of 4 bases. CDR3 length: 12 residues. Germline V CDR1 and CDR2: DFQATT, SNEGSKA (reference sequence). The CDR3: CSARRANEKLFF. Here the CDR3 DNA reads TGCAGTGCTAGACGTGCTAATGAAAAACTGTTTTTT.

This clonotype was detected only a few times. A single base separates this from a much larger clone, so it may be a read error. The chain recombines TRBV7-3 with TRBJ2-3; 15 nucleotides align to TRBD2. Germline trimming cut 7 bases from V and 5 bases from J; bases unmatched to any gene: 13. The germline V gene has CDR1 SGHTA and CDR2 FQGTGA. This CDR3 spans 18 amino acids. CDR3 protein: CASIPRPGLAGGEDTQYF. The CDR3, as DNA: TGTGCCAGCATCCCGAGACCGGGACTAGCGGGAGGAGAAGATACGCAGTATTTT.

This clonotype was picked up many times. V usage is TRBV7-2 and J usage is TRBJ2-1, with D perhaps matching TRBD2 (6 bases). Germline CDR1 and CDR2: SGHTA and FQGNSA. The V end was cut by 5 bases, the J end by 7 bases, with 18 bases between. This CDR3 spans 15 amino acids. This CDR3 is CASSLGRSFENEQFF. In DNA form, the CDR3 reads TGTGCCAGCAGCCTAGGGAGGTCATTCGAGAATGAGCAGTTCTTC.

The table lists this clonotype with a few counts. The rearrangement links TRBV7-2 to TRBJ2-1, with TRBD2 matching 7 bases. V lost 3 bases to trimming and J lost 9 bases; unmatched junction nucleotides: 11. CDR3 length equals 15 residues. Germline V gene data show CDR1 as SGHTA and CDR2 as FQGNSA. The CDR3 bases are TGTGCCAGCAGCTTTGGGGGGGGGAGGTCGGGTGAGCAGTTCTTC. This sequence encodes CASSFGGGRSGEQFF.

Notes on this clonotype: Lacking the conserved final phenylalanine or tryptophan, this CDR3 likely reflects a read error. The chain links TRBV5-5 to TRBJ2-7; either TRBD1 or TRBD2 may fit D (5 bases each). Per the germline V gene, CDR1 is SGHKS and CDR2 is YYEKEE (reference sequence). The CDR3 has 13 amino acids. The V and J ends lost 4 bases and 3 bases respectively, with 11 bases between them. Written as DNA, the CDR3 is TGTGCCAGCAGCGTCGGGACCTACTACGAGCAGTACCTC. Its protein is CASSVGTYYEQYL.

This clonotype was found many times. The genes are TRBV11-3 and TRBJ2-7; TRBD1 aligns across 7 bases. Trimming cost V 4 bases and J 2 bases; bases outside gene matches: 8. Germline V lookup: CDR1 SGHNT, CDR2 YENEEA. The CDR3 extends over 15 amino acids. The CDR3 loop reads CASSSVGTATYEQYF. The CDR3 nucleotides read TGTGCCAGCAGCTCGGTTGGGACAGCAACCTACGAGCAGTACTTC.

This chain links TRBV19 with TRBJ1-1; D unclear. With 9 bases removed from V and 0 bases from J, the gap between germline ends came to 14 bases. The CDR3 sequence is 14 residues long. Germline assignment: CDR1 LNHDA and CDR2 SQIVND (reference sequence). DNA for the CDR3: TGTGCCAGCCACCGGAACCATTTGAACACTGAAGCTTTCTTT. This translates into CASHRNHLNTEAFF.